This T cell receptor (beta chain) was documented in a study of molecular identifiers for immune sequencing clone quantification. Findings and caveats of the study: In CMV-specific effectors, clones above 20 copies held over 99% of molecules; naive, under 1%.

TCRdb ran MiXCR on the PCR reads and lists one entry per CDR3 protein. This table has about 320,000 distinct CDR3 sequences, roughly 23% appearing once. Regarding this clonotype: What it recognizes is unknown.

Sequencing input: naive CD8+ T cells from blood, with Jurkat cell RNA spiked in. Indicated subset: FACS-sorted CD8+CD4-CCR7+CD45RA+ naive T cells. This clonotype was obtained from a human donor in good health. Some libraries in this study had Jurkat cell RNA spiked in.

CDR3 amino acids: CASSLGPWELFF. In DNA, the CDR3 is TGTGCCAGCAGCTTGGGGCCCTGGGAGCTGTTTTTT. This rearrangement joins TRBV7-6 to TRBJ2-2; maybe TRBD1 (5 bases). This CDR3 is built from 12 residues. The germline gives CDR1 SGHVS, CDR2 FNYEAQ. Trimming removed 3 bases from V and 9 bases from J, with 8 bases in between.